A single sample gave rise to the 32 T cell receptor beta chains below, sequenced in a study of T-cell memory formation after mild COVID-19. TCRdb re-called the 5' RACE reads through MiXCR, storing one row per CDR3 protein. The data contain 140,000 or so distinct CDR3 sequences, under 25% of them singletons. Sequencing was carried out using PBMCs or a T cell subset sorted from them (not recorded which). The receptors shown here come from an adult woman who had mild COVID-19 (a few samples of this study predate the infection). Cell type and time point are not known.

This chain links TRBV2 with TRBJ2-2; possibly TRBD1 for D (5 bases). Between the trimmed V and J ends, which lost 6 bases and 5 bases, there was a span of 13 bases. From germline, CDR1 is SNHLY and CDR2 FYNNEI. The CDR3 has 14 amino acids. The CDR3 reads CASSGDRGTGELFF. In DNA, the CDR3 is TGTGCCAGCAGCGGAGACAGAGGAACCGGGGAGCTGTTTTTT.

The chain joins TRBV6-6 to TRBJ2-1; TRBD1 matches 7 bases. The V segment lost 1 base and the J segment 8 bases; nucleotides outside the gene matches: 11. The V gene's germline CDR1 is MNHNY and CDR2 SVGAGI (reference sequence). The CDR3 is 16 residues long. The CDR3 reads CASSYYRQGADDEQFF. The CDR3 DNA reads TGTGCCAGCAGTTACTATCGACAGGGAGCCGACGATGAGCAGTTCTTC.

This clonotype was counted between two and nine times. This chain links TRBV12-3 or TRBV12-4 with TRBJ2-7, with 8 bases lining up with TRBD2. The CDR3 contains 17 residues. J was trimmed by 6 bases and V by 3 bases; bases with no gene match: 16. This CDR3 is CASSLGGLGKPPREQYF. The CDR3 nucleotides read TGTGCCAGCAGTTTGGGGGGACTAGGAAAACCCCCCCGCGAGCAGTACTTC.

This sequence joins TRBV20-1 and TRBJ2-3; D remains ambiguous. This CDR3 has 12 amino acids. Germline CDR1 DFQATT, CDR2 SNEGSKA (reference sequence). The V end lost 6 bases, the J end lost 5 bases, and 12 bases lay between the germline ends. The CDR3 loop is CSAPEQLDTQYF. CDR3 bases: TGCAGTGCCCCGGAACAGTTAGATACGCAGTATTTT.

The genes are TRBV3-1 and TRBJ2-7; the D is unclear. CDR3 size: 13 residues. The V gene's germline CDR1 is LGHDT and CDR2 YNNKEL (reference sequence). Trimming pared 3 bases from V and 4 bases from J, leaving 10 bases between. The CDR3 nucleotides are TGTGCCAGCAGCCACTCGTCAGATTACGAGCAGTACTTC. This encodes CASSHSSDYEQYF.

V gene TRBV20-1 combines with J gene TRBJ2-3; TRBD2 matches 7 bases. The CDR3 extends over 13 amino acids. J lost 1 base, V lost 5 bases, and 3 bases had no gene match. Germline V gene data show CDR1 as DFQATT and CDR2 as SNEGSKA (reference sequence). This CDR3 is CSALTSGTDTQYF. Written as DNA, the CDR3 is TGCAGTGCTCTAACTAGCGGCACAGATACGCAGTATTTT.

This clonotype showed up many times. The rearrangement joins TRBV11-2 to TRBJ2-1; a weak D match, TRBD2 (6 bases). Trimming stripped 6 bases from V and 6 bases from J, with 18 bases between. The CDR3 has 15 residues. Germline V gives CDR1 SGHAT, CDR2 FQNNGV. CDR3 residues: CASRGRAAGSNEQFF. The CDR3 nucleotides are TGTGCCAGCAGGGGTCGGGCGGCCGGGAGCAATGAGCAGTTCTTC.

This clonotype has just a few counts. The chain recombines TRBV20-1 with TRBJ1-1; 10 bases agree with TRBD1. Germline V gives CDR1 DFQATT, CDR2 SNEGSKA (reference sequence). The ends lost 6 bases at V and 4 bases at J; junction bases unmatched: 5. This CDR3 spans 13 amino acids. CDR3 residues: CSAPRDRGTEAFF. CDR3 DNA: TGCAGTGCGCCCCGGGACAGGGGCACTGAAGCTTTCTTT.

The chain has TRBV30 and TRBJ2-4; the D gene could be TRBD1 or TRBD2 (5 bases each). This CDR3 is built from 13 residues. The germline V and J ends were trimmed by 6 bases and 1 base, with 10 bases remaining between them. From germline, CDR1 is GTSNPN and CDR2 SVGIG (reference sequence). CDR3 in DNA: TGTGCCTGTTCCGGGGCGGCCAAAAACATTCAGTACTTC. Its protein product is CACSGAAKNIQYF.

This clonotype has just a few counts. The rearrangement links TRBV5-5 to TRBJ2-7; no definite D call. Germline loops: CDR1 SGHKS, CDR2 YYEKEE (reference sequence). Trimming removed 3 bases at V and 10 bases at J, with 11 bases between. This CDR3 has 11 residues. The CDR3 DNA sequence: TGTGCCAGCAGCTCCGCCGTAGATCAGTACTTC. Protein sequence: CASSSAVDQYF.

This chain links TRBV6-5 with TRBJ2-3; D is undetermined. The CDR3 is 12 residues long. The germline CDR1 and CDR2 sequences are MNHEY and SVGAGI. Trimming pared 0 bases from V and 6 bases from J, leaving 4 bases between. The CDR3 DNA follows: TGTGCCAGCAGTTACTCGGGGGATACGCAGTATTTT. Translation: CASSYSGDTQYF.

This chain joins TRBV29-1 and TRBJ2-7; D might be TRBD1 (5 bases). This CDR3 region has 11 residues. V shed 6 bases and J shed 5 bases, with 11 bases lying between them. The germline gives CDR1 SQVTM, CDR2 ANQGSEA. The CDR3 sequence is CSVVRVHEQYF. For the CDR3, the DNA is TGCAGCGTAGTCAGGGTCCACGAGCAGTACTTC.

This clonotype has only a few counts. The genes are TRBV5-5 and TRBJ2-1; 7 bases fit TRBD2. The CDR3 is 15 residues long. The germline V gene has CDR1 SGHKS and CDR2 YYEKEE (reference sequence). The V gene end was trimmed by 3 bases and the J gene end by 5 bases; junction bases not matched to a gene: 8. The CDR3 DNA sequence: TGTGCCAGCAGCTCAGGACTAGTAGGAGACAATGAGCAGTTCTTC. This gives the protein CASSSGLVGDNEQFF.

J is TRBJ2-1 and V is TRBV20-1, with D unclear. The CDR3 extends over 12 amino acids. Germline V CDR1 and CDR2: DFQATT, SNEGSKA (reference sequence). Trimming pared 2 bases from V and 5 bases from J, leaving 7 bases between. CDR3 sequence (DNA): TGCAGTGCTAGACCTTTCCACAATGAGCAGTTCTTC. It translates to CSARPFHNEQFF.

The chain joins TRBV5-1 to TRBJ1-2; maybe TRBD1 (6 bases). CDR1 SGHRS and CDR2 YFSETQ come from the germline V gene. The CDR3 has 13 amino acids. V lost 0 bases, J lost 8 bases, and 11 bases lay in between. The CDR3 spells CASSLVAGEGYTF. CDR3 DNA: TGCGCCAGCAGCTTGGTTGCAGGGGAAGGCTACACCTTC. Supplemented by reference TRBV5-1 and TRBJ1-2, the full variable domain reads KAGVTQTPRYLIKTRGQQVTLSCSPISGHRSVSWYQQTPGQGLQFLFEYFSETQRNKGNFPGRFSGRQFSNSRSEMNVSTLELGDSALYLCASSLVAGEGYTFGSGTRLTVV.

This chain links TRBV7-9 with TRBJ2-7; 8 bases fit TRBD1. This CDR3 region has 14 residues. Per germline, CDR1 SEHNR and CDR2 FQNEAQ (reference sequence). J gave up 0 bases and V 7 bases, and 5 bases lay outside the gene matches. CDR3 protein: CASTQGGASYEQYF. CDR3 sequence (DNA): TGTGCCAGCACACAGGGGGGCGCCTCCTACGAGCAGTACTTC.

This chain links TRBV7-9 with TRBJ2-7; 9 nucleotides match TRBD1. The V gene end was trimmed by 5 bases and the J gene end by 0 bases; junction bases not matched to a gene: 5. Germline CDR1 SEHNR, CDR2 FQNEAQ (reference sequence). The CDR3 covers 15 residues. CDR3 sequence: CASSPTGGFSYEQYF. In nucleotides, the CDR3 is TGTGCCAGCAGCCCGACAGGGGGTTTCTCCTACGAGCAGTACTTC.

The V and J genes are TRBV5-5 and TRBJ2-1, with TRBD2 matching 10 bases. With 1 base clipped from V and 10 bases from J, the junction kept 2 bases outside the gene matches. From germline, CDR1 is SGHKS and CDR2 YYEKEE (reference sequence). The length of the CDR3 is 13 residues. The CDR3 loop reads CASSLKRGGEQFF. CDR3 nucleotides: TGTGCCAGCAGCTTGAAGCGGGGGGGCGAGCAGTTCTTC.

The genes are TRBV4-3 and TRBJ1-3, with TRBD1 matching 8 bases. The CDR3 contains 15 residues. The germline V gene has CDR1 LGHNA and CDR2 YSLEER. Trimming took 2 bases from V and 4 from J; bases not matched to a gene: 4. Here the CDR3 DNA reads TGCGCCAGCAGCCAACTCGACAGGGGAGGAAACACCATATATTTT. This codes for CASSQLDRGGNTIYF.

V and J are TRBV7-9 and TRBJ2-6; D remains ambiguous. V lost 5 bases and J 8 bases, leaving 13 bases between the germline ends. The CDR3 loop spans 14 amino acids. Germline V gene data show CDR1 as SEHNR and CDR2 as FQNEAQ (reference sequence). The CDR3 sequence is CASSLNTRPNVLTF. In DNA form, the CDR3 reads TGTGCCAGCAGCCTAAACACCCGGCCCAACGTCCTGACTTTC.

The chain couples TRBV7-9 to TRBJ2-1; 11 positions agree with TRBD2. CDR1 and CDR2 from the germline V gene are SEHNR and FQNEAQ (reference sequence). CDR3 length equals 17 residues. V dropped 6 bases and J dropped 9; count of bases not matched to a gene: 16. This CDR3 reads CASRYSGTSGSHAEQFF. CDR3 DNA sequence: TGTGCCAGCAGATATTCCGGGACTAGCGGTTCTCATGCTGAGCAGTTCTTC.

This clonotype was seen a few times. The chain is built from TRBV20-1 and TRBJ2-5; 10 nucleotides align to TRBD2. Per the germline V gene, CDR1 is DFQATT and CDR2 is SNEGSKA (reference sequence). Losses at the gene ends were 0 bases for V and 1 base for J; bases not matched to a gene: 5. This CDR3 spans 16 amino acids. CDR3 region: CSARESGRAPQETQYF. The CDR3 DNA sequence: TGCAGTGCTAGAGAGAGCGGGAGGGCCCCCCAAGAGACCCAGTACTTC.

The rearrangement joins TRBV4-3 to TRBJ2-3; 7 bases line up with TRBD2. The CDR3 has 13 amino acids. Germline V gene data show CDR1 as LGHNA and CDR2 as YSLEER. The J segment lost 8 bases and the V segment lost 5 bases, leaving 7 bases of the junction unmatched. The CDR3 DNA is TGCGCCAGCAGCTCCGCGGGAGTCGGTACGCAGTATTTT. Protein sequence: CASSSAGVGTQYF.

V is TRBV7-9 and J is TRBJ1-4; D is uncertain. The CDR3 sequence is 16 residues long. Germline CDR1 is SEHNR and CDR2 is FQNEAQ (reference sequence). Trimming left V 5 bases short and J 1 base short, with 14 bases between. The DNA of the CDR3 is TGTGCCAGCAGCCCCTCGTGGGGTGTAACTAATGAAAAACTGTTTTTT. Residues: CASSPSWGVTNEKLFF.

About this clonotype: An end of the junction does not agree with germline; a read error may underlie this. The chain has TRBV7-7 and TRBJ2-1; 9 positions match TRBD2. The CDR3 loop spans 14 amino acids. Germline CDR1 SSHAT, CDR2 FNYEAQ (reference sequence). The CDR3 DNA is TGTGCTAGCAGTTTAGCGGGAGATTGGAATGAGCAGTTCTTC. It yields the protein CASSLAGDWNEQFF.

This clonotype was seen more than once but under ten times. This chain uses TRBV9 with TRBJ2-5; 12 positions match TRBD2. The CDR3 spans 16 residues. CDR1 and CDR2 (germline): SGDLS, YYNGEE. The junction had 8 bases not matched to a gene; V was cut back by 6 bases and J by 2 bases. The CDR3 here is CASMLSSGRDQETQYF. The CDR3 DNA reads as TGTGCCAGCATGTTGTCTAGCGGGAGGGATCAAGAGACCCAGTACTTC.

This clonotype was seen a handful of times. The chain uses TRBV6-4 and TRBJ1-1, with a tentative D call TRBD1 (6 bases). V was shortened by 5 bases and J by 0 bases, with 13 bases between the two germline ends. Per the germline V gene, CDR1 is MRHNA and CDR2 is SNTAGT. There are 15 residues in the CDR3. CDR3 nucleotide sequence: TGTGCCAGCAGTAAAGAGGGGGACATGAACACTGAAGCTTTCTTT. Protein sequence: CASSKEGDMNTEAFF.

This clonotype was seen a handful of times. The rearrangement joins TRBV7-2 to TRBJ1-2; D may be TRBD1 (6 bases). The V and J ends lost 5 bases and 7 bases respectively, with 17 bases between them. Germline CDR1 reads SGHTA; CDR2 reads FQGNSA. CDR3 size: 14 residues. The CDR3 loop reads CASSVRQALSGYTF. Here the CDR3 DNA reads TGTGCCAGCAGCGTCCGACAGGCCCTGAGTGGCTACACCTTC.

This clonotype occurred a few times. CDR3 loop: CAWSRTALNSGNTIYF. CDR3 nucleotide sequence: TGTGCCTGGAGTCGGACAGCCCTTAACTCAGGAAACACCATATATTTT. The gene calls are TRBV30 and TRBJ1-3, with D tentatively TRBD1 (6 bases). V dropped 2 bases and J dropped 4 bases, with 18 bases sitting between them. The CDR3 is made up of 16 amino acids. CDR1 and CDR2 (germline): GTSNPN, SVGIG (reference sequence).

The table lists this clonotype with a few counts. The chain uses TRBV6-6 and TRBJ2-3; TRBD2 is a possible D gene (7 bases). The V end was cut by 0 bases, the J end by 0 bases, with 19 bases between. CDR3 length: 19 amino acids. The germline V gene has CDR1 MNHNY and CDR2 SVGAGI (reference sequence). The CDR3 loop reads CASSYSGGRGPASTDTQYF. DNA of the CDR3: TGTGCCAGCAGTTACTCCGGGGGGCGCGGCCCCGCTAGCACAGATACGCAGTATTTT.

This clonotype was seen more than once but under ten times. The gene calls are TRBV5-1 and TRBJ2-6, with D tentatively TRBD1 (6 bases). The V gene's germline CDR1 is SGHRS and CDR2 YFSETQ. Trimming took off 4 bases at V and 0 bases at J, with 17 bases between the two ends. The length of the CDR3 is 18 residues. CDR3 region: CASSPLGQTSSGANVLTF. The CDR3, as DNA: TGCGCCAGCAGCCCACTCGGACAGACGTCCTCTGGGGCCAACGTCCTGACTTTC.

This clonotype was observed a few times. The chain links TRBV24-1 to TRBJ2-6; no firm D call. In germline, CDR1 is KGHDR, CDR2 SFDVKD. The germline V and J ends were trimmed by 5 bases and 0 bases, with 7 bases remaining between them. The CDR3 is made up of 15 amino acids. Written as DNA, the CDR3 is TGTGCCACCAGTGCGAGTGGCTCTGGGGCCAACGTCCTGACTTTC. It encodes CATSASGSGANVLTF.